Described below is a single T cell receptor (beta chain) sequence and its context. Antigen: not known. These data come from a study of glioma-infiltrating T cells after dendritic cell vaccination. Study-wide results and limits: Few patients contributed both blood and tumor specimens.

The immunoSEQ assay amplified TCRB CDR3 from up to about 2 ug DNA. The primer mix had 60 V beta and 13 J beta primers. Assay: immunoSEQ multiplex PCR; the TCRdb copy retains only in-frame clones and omits some. This table has some 100,000 clones, around 80% appearing once. Only patients with spare fresh-frozen tumor and over two years of follow-up were included. CDR3 size: 14 residues. V lost 0 bases and J lost 5, with 9 bases in between. Germline loops: CDR1 SGHRS, CDR2 YFSETQ. The V and J genes are TRBV5-1 and TRBJ2-1, with D hard to call. The sample consisted of blood, taken before dendritic cell vaccination. The TCR originated in a human donor with glioblastoma. The CDR3 sequence: CASSLVSLNNEQFF. The CDR3 coding sequence is TGCGCCAGCAGCTTGGTGAGCCTCAACAATGAGCAGTTCTTC.